The clone carrying this TCR beta chain was picked up a small number of times. Its target is not known. This entry comes from a study of response to subunit inactivated influenza vaccine. Study conclusions and caveats: The authors suggested that every seasonal influenza vaccination recruits few new T cells.

MiXCR, applied by TCRdb to the RT-PCR reads, yields one record per CDR3 protein. The sample consists of approximately 530,000 distinct CDR3 sequences, roughly 13% of them appearing once. The TCR comes from a man between 50 and 59 years old who received an inactivated influenza vaccine. This specimen consisted of PBMCs from blood, obtained roughly 45 days after vaccination.

The CDR3 DNA sequence: TGTGCCATCAGTGTAAAGGCCCGCTCCTACGAGCAGTACTTC. Translation: CAISVKARSYEQYF. The rearrangement links TRBV10-3 to TRBJ2-7; D uncertain. The CDR3 is 14 residues long. Germline V gives CDR1 ENHRY, CDR2 SYGVKD. V dropped 4 bases and J dropped 0 bases, with 10 bases sitting between them.